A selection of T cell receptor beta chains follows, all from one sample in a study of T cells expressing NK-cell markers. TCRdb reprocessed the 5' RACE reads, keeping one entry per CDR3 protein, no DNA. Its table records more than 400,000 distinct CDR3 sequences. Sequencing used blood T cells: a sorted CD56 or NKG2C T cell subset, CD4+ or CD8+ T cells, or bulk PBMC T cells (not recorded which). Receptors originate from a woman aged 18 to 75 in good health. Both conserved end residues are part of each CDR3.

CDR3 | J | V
CASRARTSGGADTQYF | TRBJ2-3 | TRBV12-3/TRBV12-4
CASSSPDPEAFF | TRBJ1-1 | TRBV19
CASSIQSTGVFGYTF | TRBJ1-2 | TRBV19
CSADPGLGTDTQYF | TRBJ2-3 | TRBV20-1
CASSPWYTVDTEAFF | TRBJ1-1 | TRBV4-1
CASSYSVHVQGSLWTEAFF | TRBJ1-1 | TRBV6-2/TRBV6-3
CASSYTRYQETQYF | TRBJ2-5 | TRBV6-5
CASSPTTSGNEQFF | TRBJ2-1 | TRBV27
CASSQLDRGEYGYTF | TRBJ1-2 | TRBV14
CASSQDTVAHTDTQYF | TRBJ2-3 | TRBV4-3
CASSPYQETQYF | TRBJ2-5 | TRBV7-2
CASSSTTLAEGGGEQFF | TRBJ2-1 | TRBV21-1
CSPSLVDRPNAGYTF | TRBJ1-2 | TRBV29-1
CASSMGGRGENIQYF | TRBJ2-4 | TRBV19
CASSSNRGNPYNEQFF | TRBJ2-1 | TRBV7-3
CASSATGQGGGYTF | TRBJ1-2 | TRBV9
CASSPDNYNEQFF | TRBJ2-1 | TRBV6-2/TRBV6-3
CASSQVVSSDEQYF | TRBJ2-7 | TRBV4-2
CASSLLPSGTGELFF | TRBJ2-2 | TRBV27
CASSLGPGAEEKLFF | TRBJ1-4 | TRBV5-1
CASRRQGNQPQHF | TRBJ1-5 | TRBV7-2
CSGRQVNTEAFF | TRBJ1-1 | TRBV29-1
CASSPQRAESTDTQYF | TRBJ2-3 | TRBV3-1
CASSPTGRGATDTQYF | TRBJ2-3 | TRBV5-5
CASSSMTGGSTDTQYF | TRBJ2-3 | TRBV12-3/TRBV12-4